Included here is one T cell receptor beta chain sequence, with context. The source of the sample is a study of technical replicates of blood from a handful of donors. The table came from immunoSEQ multiplex PCR; TCRdb's copy has only in-frame clones and leaves some out. The repertoire consists of some 70,000 clones, with 80% to 95% occurring once and the leading ten covering approximately 0.34%. V lost 5 bases to trimming and J lost 6 bases; unmatched junction nucleotides: 11. The length of the CDR3 is 15 residues. CDR1 is SEHNR and CDR2 is FQNEAQ in the germline V gene (reference sequence). The sequence was obtained from a human donor in good health. Sequenced input: T cells isolated from PBMCs. V gene TRBV7-9 combines with J gene TRBJ2-7, with 9 bases lining up with TRBD2. The DNA for the CDR3 is TGTGCCAGCAGCCCAGTTACTCTAGCGGGATTCGAGCAGTACTTC. This sequence encodes CASSPVTLAGFEQYF.